This paragraph reports one TCR beta chain. Antigen: not known. The germline V and J ends were trimmed by 5 bases and 1 base, with 9 bases remaining between them. CDR1 is SGHTA and CDR2 is FQGNSA in the germline V gene. The CDR3 has 14 amino acids. The sample is drawn from a study of cytomegalovirus exposure and HLA in healthy donors. The study's findings and limits: The authors later linked a missense DCLRE1C variant to TCR beta V- and J-gene trimming. A later analysis revealed that TCR association rates differed between HLA loci, peaking at DRB1 and bottoming out at HLA-C.

Primers: 60 Vbeta forward and 13 Jbeta reverse. Sequenced by immunoSEQ multiplex PCR; TCRdb stores in-frame clones only, minus some. The sample has about 120,000 clones, 8% to 10% seen once. The chain uses TRBV7-2 and TRBJ1-5; possibly TRBD1 for D (6 bases). The sequencing input was PBMCs. The receptor was derived from a man under 40 in good health and CMV-seronegative. CDR3 DNA: TGTGCCAGCAGCCACAGGGAGAGCAATCAGCCCCAGCATTTT. Translation: CASSHRESNQPQHF.